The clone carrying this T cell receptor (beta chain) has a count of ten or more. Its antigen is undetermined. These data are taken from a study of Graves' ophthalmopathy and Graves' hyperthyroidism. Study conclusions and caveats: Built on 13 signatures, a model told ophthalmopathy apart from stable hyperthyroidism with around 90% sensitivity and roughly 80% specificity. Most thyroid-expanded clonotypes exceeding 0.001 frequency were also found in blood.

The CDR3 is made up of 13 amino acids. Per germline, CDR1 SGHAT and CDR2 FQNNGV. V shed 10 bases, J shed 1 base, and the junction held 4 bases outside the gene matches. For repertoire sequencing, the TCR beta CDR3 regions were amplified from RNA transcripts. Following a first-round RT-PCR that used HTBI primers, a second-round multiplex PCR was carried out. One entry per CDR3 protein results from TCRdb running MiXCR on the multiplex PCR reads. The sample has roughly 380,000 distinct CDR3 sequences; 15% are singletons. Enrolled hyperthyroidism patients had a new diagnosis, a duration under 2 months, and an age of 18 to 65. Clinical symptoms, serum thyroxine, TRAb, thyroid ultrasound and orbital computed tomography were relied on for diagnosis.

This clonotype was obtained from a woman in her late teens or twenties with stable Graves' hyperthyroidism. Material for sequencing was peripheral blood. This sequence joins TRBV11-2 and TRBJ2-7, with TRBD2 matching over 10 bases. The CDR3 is CATTSGESYEQYF. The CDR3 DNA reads TGTGCCACCACTAGCGGGGAGTCCTACGAGCAGTACTTC.